The 4 T cell receptor beta chains reported below all come from one sample, sequenced in a study of cytomegalovirus exposure and HLA in healthy donors. The PCR employed 60 Vbeta primers together with 13 Jbeta primers. Profiled with immunoSEQ multiplex PCR; TCRdb holds only in-frame clones, not every one. The sample lists 120,000 or so clones; approximately 8% were seen once. The source material was PBMCs. These receptors were taken from a woman aged 40 to 49 in good health and CMV-seropositive.

This clone was detected a few times. The chain combines TRBV7-9 with TRBJ1-4; 7 bases line up with TRBD1. The CDR3 runs to 15 residues. Germline lookup yields CDR1 SEHNR and CDR2 FQNEAQ (reference sequence). The V segment lost 3 bases and the J segment 8 bases; nucleotides outside the gene matches: 9. The chain's CDR3 is CASSLYETGTEKLFF. The CDR3 DNA reads as TGTGCCAGCAGCTTGTATGAGACAGGGACCGAAAAACTGTTTTTT.

The chain has TRBV6-1 and TRBJ1-1; the D gene is possibly TRBD1 (5 bases). This CDR3 is 13 amino acids long. CDR1 MNHNS and CDR2 SASEGT come from the germline V gene. The V and J ends lost 6 bases and 3 bases respectively, with 11 bases between them. This CDR3 reads CASRQDWDTEAFF. CDR3 DNA sequence: TGTGCCAGCAGACAGGATTGGGACACTGAAGCTTTCTTT.

There are a few counts of this clone. The genes are TRBV5-4 and TRBJ1-2; D is perhaps TRBD1 (6 bases). Germline V gene data show CDR1 as SGHNT and CDR2 as YYREEE (reference sequence). V was cut by 0 bases and J by 1 base, with 10 bases left in between. The CDR3 is made up of 15 amino acids. The CDR3 DNA is TGTGCCAGCAGCTTGGGGGCAGGGGATAACTATGGCTACACCTTC. This translates into CASSLGAGDNYGYTF.

This chain's CDR3 is CASSLLGAASNQPQHF. CDR3 in DNA: TGTGCCAGCAGCTTGCTGGGGGCGGCGAGCAATCAGCCCCAGCATTTT. The chain links TRBV5-6 to TRBJ1-5, with D perhaps TRBD1 (6 bases). Germline CDR1 is SGHDT and CDR2 is YYEEEE. With 1 base removed from V and 1 base from J, the gap between germline ends came to 12 bases. CDR3 length equals 16 residues.